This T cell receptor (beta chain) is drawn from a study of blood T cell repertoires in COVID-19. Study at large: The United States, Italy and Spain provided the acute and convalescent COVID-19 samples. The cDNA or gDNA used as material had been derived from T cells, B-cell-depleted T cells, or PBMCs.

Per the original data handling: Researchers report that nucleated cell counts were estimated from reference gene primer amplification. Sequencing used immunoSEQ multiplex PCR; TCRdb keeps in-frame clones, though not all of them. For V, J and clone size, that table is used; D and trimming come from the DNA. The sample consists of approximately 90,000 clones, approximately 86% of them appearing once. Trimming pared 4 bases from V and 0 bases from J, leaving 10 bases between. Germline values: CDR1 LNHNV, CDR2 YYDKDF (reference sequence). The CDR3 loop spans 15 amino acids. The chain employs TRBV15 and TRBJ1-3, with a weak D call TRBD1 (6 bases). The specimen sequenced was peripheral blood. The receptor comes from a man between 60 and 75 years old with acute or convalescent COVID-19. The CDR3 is CATSTGTSSGNTIYF. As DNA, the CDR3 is TGTGCCACCAGCACAGGGACAAGCTCTGGAAACACCATATATTTT.